This T cell receptor (beta chain) originates from a study of blood T cell repertoires in COVID-19. Across the study: From the United States, Italy and Spain came samples of acute and convalescent COVID-19.

In the original workflow: Reference gene primer amplification in the assay estimated nucleated cell counts. TCRdb's copy holds only in-frame clones and misses some; the assay was immunoSEQ multiplex PCR. V, J and clone size were drawn from that table, and D and trimming were deduced from the DNA. The sample yields fewer than 500,000 clones, 75% to 90% seen once. Germline CDR1 is MNHEY and CDR2 is SVGAGI. This CDR3 comprises 14 residues. Germline trimming cut 6 bases from V and 1 base from J; bases unmatched to any gene: 1. The source is a woman in her thirties with acute or convalescent COVID-19. The chain employs TRBV6-5 and TRBJ2-2; 8 positions match TRBD2. Input material: peripheral blood. The CDR3 here is CASSGGENTGELFF. Here the CDR3 DNA reads TGTGCCAGCAGCGGGGGGGAGAACACCGGGGAGCTGTTTTTT.